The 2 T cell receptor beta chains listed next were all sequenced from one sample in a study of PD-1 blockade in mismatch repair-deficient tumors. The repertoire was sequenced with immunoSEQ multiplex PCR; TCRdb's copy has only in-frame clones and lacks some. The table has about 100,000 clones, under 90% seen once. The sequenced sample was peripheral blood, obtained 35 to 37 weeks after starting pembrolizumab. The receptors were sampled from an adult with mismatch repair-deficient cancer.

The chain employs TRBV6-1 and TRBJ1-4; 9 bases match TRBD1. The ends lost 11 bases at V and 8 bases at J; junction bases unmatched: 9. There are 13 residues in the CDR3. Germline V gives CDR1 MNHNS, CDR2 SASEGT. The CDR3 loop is CAGSTGGYEKLFF. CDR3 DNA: TGTGCCGGTAGTACAGGGGGCTACGAAAAACTGTTTTTT.

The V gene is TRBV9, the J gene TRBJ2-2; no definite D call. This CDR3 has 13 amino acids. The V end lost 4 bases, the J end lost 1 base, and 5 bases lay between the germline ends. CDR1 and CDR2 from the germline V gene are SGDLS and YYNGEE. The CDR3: CASSSGNTGELFF. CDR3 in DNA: TGTGCCAGCAGCTCGGGGAACACCGGGGAGCTGTTTTTT.